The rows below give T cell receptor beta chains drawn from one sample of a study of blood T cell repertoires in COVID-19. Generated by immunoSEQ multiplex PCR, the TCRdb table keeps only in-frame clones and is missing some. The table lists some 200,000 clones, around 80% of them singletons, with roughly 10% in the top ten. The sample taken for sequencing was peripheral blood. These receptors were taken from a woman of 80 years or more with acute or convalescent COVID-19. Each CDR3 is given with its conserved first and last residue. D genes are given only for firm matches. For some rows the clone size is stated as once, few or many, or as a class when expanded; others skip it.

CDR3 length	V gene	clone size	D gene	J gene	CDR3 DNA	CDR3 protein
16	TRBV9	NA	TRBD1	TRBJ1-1	TGTGCCAGCAGCGCTAATACCGGACAGGGGGCCGCTGAAGCTTTCTTT	CASSANTGQGAAEAFF
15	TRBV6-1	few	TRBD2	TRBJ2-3	TGTGCCAGCAGTGAGACTAGCGGGGTGGCAGATACGCAGTATTTT	CASSETSGVADTQYF
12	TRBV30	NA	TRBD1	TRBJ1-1	TGTGCCTGGTACGGACAGGGCCCTGAAGCTTTCTTT	CAWYGQGPEAFF
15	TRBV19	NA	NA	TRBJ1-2	TGTGCCAGTATAGGGGAACAGGTCAACAACTATGGCTACACCTTC	CASIGEQVNNYGYTF
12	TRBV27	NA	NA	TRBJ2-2	TGTGCCAGCAGGAGGGTGACCGGGGAGCTGTTTTTT	CASRRVTGELFF
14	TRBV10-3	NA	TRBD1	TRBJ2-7	TGTGCCATCAGTCGGACAGGGCTTTCCTACGAGCAGTACTTC	CAISRTGLSYEQYF
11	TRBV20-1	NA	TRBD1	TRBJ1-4	TGCAGTGCTAGCACAACAGGGGAACTGTTTTTT	CSASTTGELFF
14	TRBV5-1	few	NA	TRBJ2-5	TGCGCCAGCAGTACGACTGGAAACCAAGAGACCCAGTACTTC	CASSTTGNQETQYF
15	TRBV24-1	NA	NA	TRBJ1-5	TGTGCCACCAACCAAAACCGGGACAAGGATCAGCCCCAGCATTTT	CATNQNRDKDQPQHF
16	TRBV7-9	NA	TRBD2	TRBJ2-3	TGTGCCAGCAGCCCGGGACTAGCGGGGGAGGGGGATACGCAGTATTTT	CASSPGLAGEGDTQYF
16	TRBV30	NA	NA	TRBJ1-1	TGTGCCTGGAGTGCAATGGGGCTAACTGGGAACACTGAAGCTTTCTTT	CAWSAMGLTGNTEAFF
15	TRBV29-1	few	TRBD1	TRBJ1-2	TGCAGCGTGAGGCAAGAGGACAGGGATATAAATGGCTACACCTTC	CSVRQEDRDINGYTF
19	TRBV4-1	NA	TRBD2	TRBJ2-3	TGCGCCAGCAGCCAAGCCGATACCGGCGGGGGGATAAAGCCAGATACGCAGTATTTT	CASSQADTGGGIKPDTQYF
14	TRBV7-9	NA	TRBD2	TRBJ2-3	TGTGCCAGCAGCTTCAGCGGGGGGGCAGATACGCAGTATTTT	CASSFSGGADTQYF
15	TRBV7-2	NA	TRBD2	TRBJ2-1	TGTGCCAGCAGCTTAGAGGCTAGCGGGGGGAATGAGCAGTTCTTC	CASSLEASGGNEQFF
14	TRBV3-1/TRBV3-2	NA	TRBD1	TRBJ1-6	TGTGCCAGCAGCCAGCGGGACAGGGATTCACCCCTCCACTTT	CASSQRDRDSPLHF
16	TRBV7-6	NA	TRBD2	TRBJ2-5	TGTGCCAGCAGCTCCCGGGGACTAGCGGGGGGAGAGACCCAGTACTTC	CASSSRGLAGGETQYF
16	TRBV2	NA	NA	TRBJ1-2	TGTGCCAGCAGTGAAATGAAAGGCGGCGGTGGCTATGGCTACACCTTC	CASSEMKGGGGYGYTF
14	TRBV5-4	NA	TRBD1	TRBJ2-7	TGTGCCAGCAGCGTACAGGGGATGGCCTACGAGCAGTACTTC	CASSVQGMAYEQYF
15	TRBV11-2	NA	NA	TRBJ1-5	TGTGCCAGCAGCTTAGACAGGGCAGGCAATCAGCCCCAGCATTTT	CASSLDRAGNQPQHF
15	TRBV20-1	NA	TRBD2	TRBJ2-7	TGCAGTGCTAGTCGACCGGGGACTAGCGGGAACGAGCAGTACTTC	CSASRPGTSGNEQYF
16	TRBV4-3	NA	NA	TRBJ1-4	TGCGCCAGCAGCCAGACCCCCGGGACAATTAATGAAAAACTGTTTTTT	CASSQTPGTINEKLFF
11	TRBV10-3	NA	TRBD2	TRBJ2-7	TGTGCCATATCTAGCGGCTACGAGCAGTACTTC	CAISSGYEQYF
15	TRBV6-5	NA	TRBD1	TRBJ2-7	TGTGCCAGCAGTTACTCGCCGGGACAGAACTACGAGCAGTACTTC	CASSYSPGQNYEQYF
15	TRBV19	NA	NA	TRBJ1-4	TGTGCCAGTAAGTCCGTAGGAGGGTTCGATGAAAAACTGTTTTTT	CASKSVGGFDEKLFF
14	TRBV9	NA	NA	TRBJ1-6	TGTGCCAGCGCCCCTTTCGGGGATAATTCACCCCTCCACTTT	CASAPFGDNSPLHF
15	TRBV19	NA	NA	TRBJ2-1	TGTGCCAGTACCCGGATGGGCATCGCCTACAATGAGCAGTTCTTC	CASTRMGIAYNEQFF
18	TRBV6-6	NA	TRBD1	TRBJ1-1	TGTGCCAGCAATCGAGGAGAGGGGGCGCGCGGTCTACGCATTGAAGCTTTCTTT	CASNRGEGARGLRIEAFF
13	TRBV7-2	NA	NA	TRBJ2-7	TGTGCCAGCAGCTCCGGGGTCTCCTACGAGCAGTACTTC	CASSSGVSYEQYF
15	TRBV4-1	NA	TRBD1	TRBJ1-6	TGCGCCAGCACACTCTCAGGGGGACCCAATTCACCCCTCCACTTT	CASTLSGGPNSPLHF
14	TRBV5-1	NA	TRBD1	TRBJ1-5	TGCGCCAGCAGCCAGGGGGATAGCAATCAGCCCCAGCATTTT	CASSQGDSNQPQHF
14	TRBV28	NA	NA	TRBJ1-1	TGTGCCAGCCTTACTCGAGAACCGAACACTGAAGCTTTCTTT	CASLTREPNTEAFF
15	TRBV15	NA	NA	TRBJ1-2	TGTGCCACTGCCCTCCTTGGGGACTCTAACTATGGCTACACCTTC	CATALLGDSNYGYTF
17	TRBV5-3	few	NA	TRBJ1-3	TGTGCCAGAAGCTTGGGGTATCGGAACAGACCACCGAACACCATATATTTT	CARSLGYRNRPPNTIYF
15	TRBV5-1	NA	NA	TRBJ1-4	TGCGCCAGCAGCTTGACGGCAGGGTTAGGTGAAAAACTGTTTTTT	CASSLTAGLGEKLFF
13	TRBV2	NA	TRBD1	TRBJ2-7	TGTGCCGGACGACAGGGGACCGGGTCGAAGCAGTACTTC	CAGRQGTGSKQYF
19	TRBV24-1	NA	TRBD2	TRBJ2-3	TGTGCCACCAGTGATTTTAGAGCGGGGGGGCCGGTTGGGGCAGATACGCAGTATTTT	CATSDFRAGGPVGADTQYF
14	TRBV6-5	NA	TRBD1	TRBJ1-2	TGTGCCACCCTACCAGGGACAGGGGTCGGTGGCTACACCTTC	CATLPGTGVGGYTF
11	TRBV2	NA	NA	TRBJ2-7	TGTGCCAGCATTAACTCCTACGAGCAGTACTTC	CASINSYEQYF
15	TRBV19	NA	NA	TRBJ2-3	TGTGCCAGTAGTATAGGGTCTATATACACAGATACGCAGTATTTT	CASSIGSIYTDTQYF
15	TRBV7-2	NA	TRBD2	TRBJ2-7	TGTGCCAGCAGCCTCGGACTAGCGGGGTCGGGGGAGCAGTACTTC	CASSLGLAGSGEQYF
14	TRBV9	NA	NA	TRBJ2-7	TGTGCCAGCAGCGTGGACCTGAGACTAGGCGAGCAGTACTTC	CASSVDLRLGEQYF
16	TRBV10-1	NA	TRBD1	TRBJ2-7	TGCGCCAGCAGTGACTTCGGGACAGGGAGCTCCTACGAGCAGTACTTC	CASSDFGTGSSYEQYF
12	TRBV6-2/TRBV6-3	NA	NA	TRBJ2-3	TGTGCCAGCAGTTCAGGTCCAGATACGCAGTATTTT	CASSSGPDTQYF
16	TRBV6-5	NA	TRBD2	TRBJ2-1	TGTGCCAGCAGTTACTCAGCGGGGCCCTTGGACAATGAGCAGTTCTTC	CASSYSAGPLDNEQFF
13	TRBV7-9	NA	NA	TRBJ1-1	TGTGCCAGCAGCGCCCAGACAGGCACTGAAGCTTTCTTT	CASSAQTGTEAFF
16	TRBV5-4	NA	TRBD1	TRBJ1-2	TGTGCCAGCAGCTCAGATTGGACAGGGCCTCTAGATGGCTACACCTTC	CASSSDWTGPLDGYTF
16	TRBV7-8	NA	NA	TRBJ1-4	TGTGCCAGCAGCCCCCGGGTTCAGGGAACTAATGAAAAACTGTTTTTT	CASSPRVQGTNEKLFF
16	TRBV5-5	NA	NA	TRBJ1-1	TGTGCCAGCAGCTTCTTACCCGGGGATATGAACACTGAAGCTTTCTTT	CASSFLPGDMNTEAFF
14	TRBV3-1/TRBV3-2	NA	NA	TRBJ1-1	TGTGCCAGCAGCTCCTTACAGGGAAACACTGAAGCTTTCTTT	CASSSLQGNTEAFF
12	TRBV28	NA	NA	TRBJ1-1	TGTGCCAGCTCTTGGGGGGACACTGAAGCTTTCTTT	CASSWGDTEAFF
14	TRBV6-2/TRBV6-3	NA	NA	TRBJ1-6	TGTGCCAGCAGTCAGCTTGGGGGCGGATCACCCCTCCACTTT	CASSQLGGGSPLHF
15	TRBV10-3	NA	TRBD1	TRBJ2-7	TGTGCCATCAGCATCGACAGGGGAAACGCTTACGAGCAGTACTTC	CAISIDRGNAYEQYF
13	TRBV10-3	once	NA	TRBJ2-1	TGTGCCATCACGGACTTGGGGTACAATGAGCAGTTCTTC	CAITDLGYNEQFF
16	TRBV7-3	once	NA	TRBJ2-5	TGTGCCAGCAGCACCTCTGGGGGGGGCTCGCGAGAGACCCAGTACTTC	CASSTSGGGSRETQYF
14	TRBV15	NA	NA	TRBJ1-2	TGTGCCACCAGCCTTGTGGACCGGGGCTATGGCTACACCTTC	CATSLVDRGYGYTF
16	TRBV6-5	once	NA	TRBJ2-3	TGTGCCAGCAGTTACGATACGACAGCCGCGAAAAATACGCAGTATTTT	CASSYDTTAAKNTQYF
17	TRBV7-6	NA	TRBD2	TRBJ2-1	TGTGCCAGCAGCTTAGCGCCTAGCGGGGGGGCTGGGGGTGAGCAGTTCTTC	CASSLAPSGGAGGEQFF
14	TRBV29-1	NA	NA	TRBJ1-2	TGCAGCGTTCGCGACTATCGGACGTTGGAGGGCTACACCTTC	CSVRDYRTLEGYTF